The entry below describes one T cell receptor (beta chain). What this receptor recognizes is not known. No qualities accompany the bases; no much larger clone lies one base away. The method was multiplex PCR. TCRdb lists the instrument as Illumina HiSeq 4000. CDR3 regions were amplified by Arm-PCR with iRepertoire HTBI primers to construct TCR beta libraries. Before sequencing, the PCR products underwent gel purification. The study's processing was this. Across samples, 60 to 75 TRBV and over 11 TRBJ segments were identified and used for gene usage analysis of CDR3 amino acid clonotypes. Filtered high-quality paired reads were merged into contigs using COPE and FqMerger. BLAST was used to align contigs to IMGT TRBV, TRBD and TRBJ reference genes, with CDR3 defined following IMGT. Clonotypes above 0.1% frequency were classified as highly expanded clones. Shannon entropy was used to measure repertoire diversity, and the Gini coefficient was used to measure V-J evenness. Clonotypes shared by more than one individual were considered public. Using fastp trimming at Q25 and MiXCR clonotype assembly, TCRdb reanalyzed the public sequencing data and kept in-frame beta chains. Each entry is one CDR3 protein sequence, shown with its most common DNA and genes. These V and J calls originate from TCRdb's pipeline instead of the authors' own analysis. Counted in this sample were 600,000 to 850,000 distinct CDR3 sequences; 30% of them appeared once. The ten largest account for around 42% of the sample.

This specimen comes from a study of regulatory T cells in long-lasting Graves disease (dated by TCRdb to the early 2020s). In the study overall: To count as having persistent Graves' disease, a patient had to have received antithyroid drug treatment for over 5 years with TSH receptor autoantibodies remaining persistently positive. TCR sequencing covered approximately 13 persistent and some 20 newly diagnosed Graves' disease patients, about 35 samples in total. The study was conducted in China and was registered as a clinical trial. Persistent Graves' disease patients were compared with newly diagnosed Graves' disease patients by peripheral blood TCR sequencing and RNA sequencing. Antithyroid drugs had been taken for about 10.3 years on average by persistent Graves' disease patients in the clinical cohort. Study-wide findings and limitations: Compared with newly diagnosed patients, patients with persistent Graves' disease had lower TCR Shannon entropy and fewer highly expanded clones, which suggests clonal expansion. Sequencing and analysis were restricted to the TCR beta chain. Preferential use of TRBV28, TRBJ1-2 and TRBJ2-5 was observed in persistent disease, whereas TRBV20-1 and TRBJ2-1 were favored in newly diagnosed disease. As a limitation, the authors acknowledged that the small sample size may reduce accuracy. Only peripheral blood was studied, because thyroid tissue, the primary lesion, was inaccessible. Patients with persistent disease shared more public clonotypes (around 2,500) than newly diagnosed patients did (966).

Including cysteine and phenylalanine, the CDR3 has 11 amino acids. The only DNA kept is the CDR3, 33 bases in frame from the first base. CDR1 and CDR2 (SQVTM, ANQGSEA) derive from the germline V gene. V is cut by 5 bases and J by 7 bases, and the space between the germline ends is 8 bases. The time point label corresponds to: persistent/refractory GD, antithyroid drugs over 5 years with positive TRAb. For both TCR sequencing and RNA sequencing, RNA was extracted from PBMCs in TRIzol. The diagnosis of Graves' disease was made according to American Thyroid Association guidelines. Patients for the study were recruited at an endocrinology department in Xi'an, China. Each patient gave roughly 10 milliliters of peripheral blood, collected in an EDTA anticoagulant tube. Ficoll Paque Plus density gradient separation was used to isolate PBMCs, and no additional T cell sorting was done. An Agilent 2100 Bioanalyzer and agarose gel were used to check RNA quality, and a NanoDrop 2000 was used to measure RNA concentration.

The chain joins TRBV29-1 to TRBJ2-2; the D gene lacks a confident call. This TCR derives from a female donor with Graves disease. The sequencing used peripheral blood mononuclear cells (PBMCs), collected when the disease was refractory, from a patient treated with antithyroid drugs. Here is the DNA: TGCAGCGTTATCCGGAGCGGGGAGCTGTTTTTT. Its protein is CSVIRSGELFF.